Described below is a single TCR beta chain sequence and its context. This entry comes from a study of blood T cell repertoires in COVID-19. Overall study context: Collection of acute and convalescent COVID-19 samples took place in the United States, Italy and Spain. T cells, B-cell-depleted T cells, or PBMCs supplied cDNA or gDNA.

Original processing methods: Reference gene primer amplification yielded estimated nucleated cell counts. The assay was immunoSEQ multiplex PCR, and TCRdb's table has in-frame clones only and misses some. V and J calls and clone size are as listed in that table; D and trimming were resolved from the DNA. The sample contains 250,000 to 350,000 clones, about 81% of which appear only once. Trimming at V came to 8 bases and at J to 8 bases, leaving 6 bases not matched to a gene. The germline gives CDR1 ENHRY, CDR2 SYGVKD. The CDR3 spans 13 residues. A Seattle source enrolled patients during active infection and followed them longitudinally.

The receptor was derived from a human donor with COVID-19, enrolled during active disease. The donor label of this sample is uncertain. The sample comprised peripheral blood. The gene calls are TRBV10-3 and TRBJ2-1, with TRBD2 identical over 10 bases. Here the CDR3 DNA reads TGTGCCATCGGAACTAGCGGGAACGATGAGCAGTTCTTC. Translated, it gives CAIGTSGNDEQFF.